Following are 17 T cell receptor beta chains from one sample sequenced in a study of blood T cell repertoires in COVID-19. Some clones are missing from TCRdb's copy, which holds only in-frame ones; the method was immunoSEQ multiplex PCR. The table has 380,000 or so clones, approximately 88% seen once. Input material: peripheral blood. These receptors were collected from a man aged 40-49 years with acute or convalescent COVID-19.

The chain employs TRBV2 and TRBJ2-7, with 7 nucleotides matching TRBD1. The CDR3 runs 12 residues. The V gene end was trimmed by 8 bases and the J gene end by 4 bases; junction bases not matched to a gene: 5. The germline V gene encodes CDR1 SNHLY and CDR2 FYNNEI. CDR3 DNA sequence: TGTGCCAGCCGGGACAGACTATACGAGCAGTACTTC. It is translated as CASRDRLYEQYF.

The rearrangement joins TRBV10-3 to TRBJ1-1; TRBD1 agrees at 10 bases. The germline CDR1 and CDR2 sequences are ENHRY and SYGVKD. V lost 0 bases to trimming and J lost 2 bases; unmatched junction nucleotides: 3. The CDR3 spans 16 residues. The DNA for the CDR3 is TGTGCCATCAGTGAGTCAGACAGGGGGCTTAACACTGAAGCTTTCTTT. It yields the protein CAISESDRGLNTEAFF.

A single count supports this clone. This chain links TRBV6-5 with TRBJ1-1; D remains ambiguous. Germline assignment: CDR1 MNHEY and CDR2 SVGAGI. The CDR3 is made up of 15 amino acids. V was pared by 5 bases and J by 3 bases, with 16 bases between. The CDR3 nucleotides are TGTGCCAGCAGTCGACCGGGTCGAGGCTACACTGAAGCTTTCTTT. Amino acids: CASSRPGRGYTEAFF.

J is TRBJ1-6 and V is TRBV12-5; D is possibly TRBD1 (5 bases). V lost 4 bases, J lost 2 bases, and 12 bases lay in between. Germline V gene lookup returns CDR1 LGHNT and CDR2 FRNRAP. The CDR3 runs 16 residues. The CDR3: CASGSTECTYNSPLHF. The CDR3 DNA sequence: TGTGCTAGTGGTTCGACAGAGTGCACCTATAATTCACCCCTCCACTTT. Complete variable domain (other parts from reference TRBV12-5 and TRBJ1-6): DARVTQTPRHKVTEMGQEVTMRCQPILGHNTVFWYRQTMMQGLELLAYFRNRAPLDDSGMPKDRFSAEMPDATLATLKIQPSEPRDSAVYFCASGSTECTYNSPLHFGNGTRLTVT.

The genes are TRBV27 and TRBJ1-5; D uncertain. The germline CDR1 and CDR2 sequences are MNHEY and SMNVEV (reference sequence). The V gene lost 2 bases and the J gene lost 1 base, with 12 bases spanning the gap. This CDR3 region has 16 residues. This CDR3 reads CASSLKPTPSNQPQHF. The CDR3 coding sequence is TGTGCCAGCAGTTTAAAACCGACTCCCAGCAATCAGCCCCAGCATTTT.

J is TRBJ2-3 and V is TRBV7-9; 7 bases fit TRBD2. The CDR3 is 14 amino acids. Germline trimming cut 11 bases from V and 6 bases from J; bases unmatched to any gene: 14. Germline CDR1 is SEHNR and CDR2 is FQNEAQ (reference sequence). The CDR3 nucleotides read TGTGCCGGCCAGCCCGGGACTATACAGGATACGCAGTATTTT. Translating gives CAGQPGTIQDTQYF. The full variable domain, completed using reference TRBV7-9 and TRBJ2-3, is DTGVSQNPRHKITKRGQNVTFRCDPISEHNRLYWYRQTLGQGPEFLTYFQNEAQLEKSRLLSDRFSAERPKGSFSTLEIQRTEQGDSAMYLCAGQPGTIQDTQYFGPGTRLTVL.

This clone occurred a few times. The chain recombines TRBV6-5 with TRBJ1-5; 8 nucleotides match TRBD1. Looked up from germline, CDR1 is MNHEY and CDR2 is SVGAGI. The CDR3 runs 15 residues. With 5 bases clipped from V and 6 bases from J, the junction kept 9 bases outside the gene matches. CDR3 sequence reads: CASSTTGERSQPQHF. CDR3 DNA sequence: TGTGCCAGCAGTACGACAGGGGAAAGGAGTCAGCCCCAGCATTTT.

This chain joins TRBV6-6 and TRBJ1-1; 11 nucleotides line up with TRBD1. This CDR3 is built from 16 residues. Germline lookup yields CDR1 MNHNY and CDR2 SVGAGI (reference sequence). The ends lost 2 bases at V and 1 base at J; junction bases unmatched: 3. The CDR3 loop is CASSYGTGGRNTEAFF. CDR3 DNA: TGTGCCAGCAGTTACGGGACAGGGGGAAGGAACACTGAAGCTTTCTTT.

This clone came up a few times. The rearrangement links TRBV6-5 to TRBJ1-1, with TRBD1 matching 8 bases. J lost 4 bases, V lost 2 bases, and 6 bases had no gene match. The CDR3 has 15 residues. Germline-derived CDR1 and CDR2 are MNHEY and SVGAGI. The CDR3 loop is CASSYDPGGLTEAFF. DNA for the CDR3: TGTGCCAGCAGTTACGATCCAGGGGGCCTCACTGAAGCTTTCTTT.

V usage is TRBV4-1 and J usage is TRBJ2-5; the match to TRBD1 covers 10 bases. Germline CDR1 MGHRA, CDR2 YSYEKL. The CDR3 has 15 amino acids. V lost 4 bases and J lost 5; bases outside the gene matches: 7. CDR3 protein: CASSPGPGQGETQYF. The CDR3 coding sequence is TGCGCCAGCAGCCCCGGTCCGGGACAGGGGGAGACCCAGTACTTC.

V usage is TRBV19 and J usage is TRBJ2-7; D perhaps matches TRBD2 (6 bases). From germline, CDR1 is LNHDA and CDR2 SQIVND (reference sequence). The CDR3 covers 14 residues. Trimming shortened V by 1 base and J by 6 bases, and 13 bases separated the two germline ends. The chain's CDR3 is CASSIAAGGTEQYF. CDR3 in DNA: TGTGCCAGTAGTATAGCGGCTGGAGGGACCGAGCAGTACTTC.

The V call is TRBV21-1, the J call TRBJ2-7; TRBD1 is the table's D call and was not checked against the DNA. TRBV21-1 is recorded as a pseudogene. The CDR3 is 13 amino acids. The CDR3 DNA is TGTGCCAGCAGCAAAAGGGGAACCTACGAGCAGTACTTC. This gives the protein CASSKRGTYEQYF.

The rearrangement links TRBV29-1 to TRBJ1-2; D call uncertain. V was clipped by 4 bases and J by 0 bases, with 9 bases between them. Germline CDR1 is SQVTM and CDR2 is ANQGSEA. The CDR3 is made up of 13 amino acids. The CDR3 loop reads CSVGGEANYGYTF. Here the CDR3 DNA reads TGCAGCGTTGGCGGGGAAGCTAACTATGGCTACACCTTC.

This rearrangement joins TRBV12-3 or TRBV12-4 to TRBJ2-3; maybe TRBD1 (6 bases). The CDR3 loop spans 13 amino acids. The V and J ends lost 7 bases and 8 bases respectively, with 16 bases between them. The CDR3 sequence is CASTEQGRSTQYF. The CDR3 coding sequence is TGTGCCAGCACCGAACAGGGACGGAGTACGCAGTATTTT.

A note on this clone: Other DNA sequences in the sample encode the same CDR3. The V call is TRBV29-1, the J call TRBJ2-7, with D possibly TRBD2 on 5 matching bases. CDR3 length: 13 amino acids. The germline V and J ends were trimmed by 6 bases and 0 bases, with 12 bases remaining between them. Germline V gene sequence: CDR1 SQVTM, CDR2 ANQGSEA. The CDR3 is CSVRGGYSYEQYF. DNA of the CDR3: TGCAGCGTACGAGGAGGTTACTCCTACGAGCAGTACTTC.

V is TRBV2 and J is TRBJ1-5; no definite D call. Between the trimmed V and J ends, which lost 2 bases and 7 bases, there was a span of 9 bases. The CDR3 covers 13 residues. In germline, CDR1 is SNHLY, CDR2 FYNNEI. In DNA form, the CDR3 reads TGTGCCAGCAGTGAACGTGGCAGACAGCCCCAGCATTTT. Its protein product is CASSERGRQPQHF.

V gene TRBV28 combines with J gene TRBJ2-7; tentative D call: TRBD2 (5 bases). The CDR3 is 12 amino acids. V gave up 5 bases and J gave up 4 bases, with 9 bases separating them. The V gene's germline CDR1 is MDHEN and CDR2 SYDVKM. The CDR3 region has the DNA TGTGCCAGCAGTCCTCGGGGATACGAGCAGTACTTC. Translating gives CASSPRGYEQYF.